This TCR beta chain stems from a study of blood T cell repertoires in COVID-19. Cohort assignment relied on participant-reported clinical history. Contact with a PCR-confirmed or clinician-diagnosed COVID-19 case occurred within 2 weeks of entry. In the source study's methods: Reference gene primer amplification in the assay estimated nucleated cell counts. The assay was immunoSEQ multiplex PCR, and TCRdb's table has in-frame clones only and misses some. From that table come the V and J calls and clone size; the DNA was used to work out D and trimming. This sample yields 270,000 or so clones, of which 70% to 90% are seen a single time; roughly 6.7% belongs to the top ten. The CDR3 contains 15 residues. Trimming stripped 3 bases from V and 4 bases from J, with 15 bases between. Germline CDR1 KGHSH, CDR2 LQKENI.

V gene TRBV18 combines with J gene TRBJ1-2, with D possibly being TRBD1 (6 bases). This receptor was taken from a woman aged 50 to 60 who had been exposed to COVID-19. Source material: PBMCs or T cells enriched from blood (not recorded which). The CDR3 sequence: CASSPHRELSYGYTF. CDR3 bases: TGTGCCAGCTCACCTCACAGGGAGTTGAGCTATGGCTACACCTTC.